The source of this T cell receptor beta chain is a study of long-term antiretroviral therapy in people with HIV. Germline V CDR1 and CDR2: MRHNA, SNTAGT. V lost 1 base to trimming and J lost 9 bases, with 16 bases between them. The CDR3 is 15 residues long. Runs used v3.0 of the immunoSEQ assay and were done at survey level. Sequencing was performed with immunoSEQ multiplex PCR; in TCRdb, only in-frame clones are kept and a portion is missing. The repertoire holds about 22,000 clones, approximately 90% seen once, with almost 7.5% in the top ten. The specimen was unsorted PBMCs, collected 1.8 years before starting antiretroviral therapy. This receptor was taken from a woman in her thirties with HIV. The chain has TRBV6-4 and TRBJ2-1, with D maybe TRBD1 (6 bases). In DNA form, the CDR3 reads TGTGCCAGCAGTGACTGGGCAGGGATAGGGGGTGAGCAGTTCTTC. Amino acids: CASSDWAGIGGEQFF.